Below are 26 T cell receptor beta chains sequenced from a single sample in a study of blood T cell repertoires in COVID-19. Some clones are missing from TCRdb's copy, which holds only in-frame ones; the method was immunoSEQ multiplex PCR. There are 40,000 to 50,000 clones in the sample; around 73% occur only once, and around 30% lies in the top ten. The sequenced material came from peripheral blood. The receptors originated from a woman in her seventies with acute or convalescent COVID-19.

The rearrangement joins TRBV19 to TRBJ1-2; no firm D call. This CDR3 contains 15 residues. V was cut by 6 bases and J by 0 bases, with 14 bases left in between. The germline gives CDR1 LNHDA, CDR2 SQIVND (reference sequence). This chain's CDR3 is CASRREGISNYGYTF. Written as DNA, the CDR3 is TGTGCCAGTAGGAGGGAAGGGATTTCTAACTATGGCTACACCTTC.

This sequence joins TRBV6-1 and TRBJ1-5; D gene ambiguous. The CDR3 is made up of 13 amino acids. Germline CDR1 is MNHNS and CDR2 is SASEGT. V gave up 2 bases and J gave up 2 bases, with 4 bases separating them. The chain's CDR3 is CASSEQGNQPQHF. CDR3 DNA sequence: TGTGCCAGCAGTGAACAGGGCAATCAGCCCCAGCATTTT.

This sequence joins TRBV18 and TRBJ2-7, with 7 bases identical to TRBD1. This CDR3 region has 14 residues. Germline values: CDR1 KGHSH, CDR2 LQKENI. Trimming took 3 bases from V and 4 from J; bases not matched to a gene: 6. The CDR3 DNA is TGTGCCAGCTCACCCGACAGGGTGTCTTACGAGCAGTACTTC. It yields the protein CASSPDRVSYEQYF.

The gene calls are TRBV2 and TRBJ2-7; 14 nucleotides align to TRBD2. This CDR3 region has 15 residues. Germline V CDR1 and CDR2: SNHLY, FYNNEI. Trimming removed 7 bases from V and 0 bases from J; junction bases left unmatched: 2. The CDR3 loop reads CASTTSGRASYEQYF. The CDR3 nucleotides are TGTGCCAGCACGACTAGCGGGAGGGCCTCCTACGAGCAGTACTTC.

This chain joins TRBV7-2 and TRBJ2-1; 13 nucleotides match TRBD2. This CDR3 region has 19 residues. Germline-derived CDR1 and CDR2 are SGHTA and FQGNSA. V shed 5 bases, J shed 4 bases, and the junction held 14 bases outside the gene matches. This CDR3 is CASSQTYPGLAGQYNEQFF. In nucleotides, the CDR3 is TGTGCCAGCAGCCAAACCTACCCGGGACTAGCGGGACAATACAATGAGCAGTTCTTC.

The J gene is TRBJ2-5, the V gene TRBV28, with a weak D call TRBD1 (6 bases). The CDR3 is 13 residues long. Germline CDR1 reads MDHEN; CDR2 reads SYDVKM. Trimming took 10 bases from V and 1 from J, leaving 13 bases between them. CDR3 bases: TGTGCCACCGACCTAGGGGGCCAAGAGACCCAGTACTTC. Its protein is CATDLGGQETQYF.

The V gene is TRBV27, the J gene TRBJ1-5; D is undetermined. This CDR3 has 15 residues. The germline V gene encodes CDR1 MNHEY and CDR2 SMNVEV (reference sequence). V was cut by 6 bases and J by 0 bases, with 12 bases left in between. CDR3 DNA sequence: TGTGCCAGCAGACCCTTCGCGGATAGCAATCAGCCCCAGCATTTT. Translating it yields CASRPFADSNQPQHF.

The chain combines TRBV9 with TRBJ2-6, with D perhaps matching TRBD1 (5 bases). Germline CDR1 reads SGDLS; CDR2 reads YYNGEE. V lost 6 bases to trimming and J lost 1 base, with 14 bases between them. The CDR3 has 16 residues. CDR3 nucleotide sequence: TGTGCCAGCATCGGACAAGGCTGGTCTGGGGCCAACGTCCTGACTTTC. Encoded protein: CASIGQGWSGANVLTF.

The chain recombines TRBV13 with TRBJ2-1, with TRBD2 as a possible D gene (6 bases). This CDR3 has 17 amino acids. Trimming pared 5 bases from V and 0 bases from J, leaving 17 bases between. Germline CDR1 is PRHDT and CDR2 is FYEKMQ (reference sequence). CDR3 coding DNA: TGTGCCAGCAGCCTCCTCTCTGGGGGGAGCTCCTACAATGAGCAGTTCTTC. Amino acids: CASSLLSGGSSYNEQFF. Looking up the rest from reference TRBV13 and TRBJ2-1 gives the full variable domain: AAGVIQSPRHLIKEKRETATLKCYPIPRHDTVYWYQQGPGQDPQFLISFYEKMQSDKGSIPDRFSAQQFSDYHSELNMSSLELGDSALYFCASSLLSGGSSYNEQFFGPGTRLTVL.

This clone was seen once. The chain carries TRBV10-3 and TRBJ2-5, with D perhaps matching TRBD1 (5 bases). This CDR3 region has 15 residues. The germline CDR1 and CDR2 sequences are ENHRY and SYGVKD. The ends were cut back, 3 bases at V and 2 bases at J, with 13 bases in the middle. CDR3 residues: CAISDRDGAQETQYF. Written as DNA, the CDR3 is TGTGCCATCAGTGACAGGGATGGGGCTCAAGAGACCCAGTACTTC.

The chain employs TRBV5-1 and TRBJ1-1; 8 bases match TRBD1. CDR1 and CDR2 from the germline V gene are SGHRS and YFSETQ. The trim removed 3 bases at V and 5 bases at J, leaving 3 bases unmatched. This CDR3 spans 13 amino acids. Here the CDR3 DNA reads TGCGCCAGCAGCTCCGGACAGGGTACTGAAGCTTTCTTT. It specifies CASSSGQGTEAFF.

The chain carries TRBV2 and TRBJ1-5; 7 positions match TRBD1. From germline, CDR1 is SNHLY and CDR2 FYNNEI. With V trimmed by 6 bases and J by 2 bases, 4 bases remained unmatched. CDR3 length: 14 amino acids. CDR3 coding DNA: TGTGCCAGCAGACCGGGACAGCGCAATCAGCCCCAGCATTTT. Translated: CASRPGQRNQPQHF.

There are a few counts of this clone. J is TRBJ1-1 and V is TRBV10-3; D gene ambiguous. In germline, CDR1 is ENHRY, CDR2 SYGVKD. Deletions cut 6 bases from V and 1 base from J, with 9 bases between. The CDR3 is made up of 13 amino acids. The CDR3 DNA sequence: TGTGCCATCAGCAGAGACTCGAACACTGAAGCTTTCTTT. Its translation is CAISRDSNTEAFF.

This clone was detected only a few times. The sample has other DNA sequences that encode this CDR3 too. V usage is TRBV18 and J usage is TRBJ1-5, with TRBD1 matching over 7 bases. The CDR3 is 14 residues long. V dropped 3 bases and J dropped 2; count of bases not matched to a gene: 1. Germline-derived CDR1 and CDR2 are KGHSH and LQKENI. CDR3 residues: CASSPGQGNQPQHF. CDR3 nucleotides: TGTGCCAGCTCACCTGGACAGGGCAATCAGCCCCAGCATTTT.

The V call is TRBV19, the J call TRBJ1-5, with 8 bases matching TRBD1. There are 14 residues in the CDR3. V was clipped by 5 bases and J by 5 bases; unmatched bases: 5. The germline gives CDR1 LNHDA, CDR2 SQIVND (reference sequence). In DNA form, the CDR3 reads TGTGCCAGTAGTCCAGGGGGCGCGTATCAGCCCCAGCATTTT. Protein product: CASSPGGAYQPQHF.

This chain connects TRBV5-1 to TRBJ1-1, with 12 bases aligning to TRBD1. Germline values: CDR1 SGHRS, CDR2 YFSETQ. The J segment lost 6 bases and the V segment lost 4 bases, leaving 10 bases of the junction unmatched. The CDR3 contains 16 residues. This CDR3 reads CASSGGTGGTSAEAFF. The DNA of the CDR3 is TGCGCCAGCAGCGGTGGGACAGGGGGCACGTCGGCTGAAGCTTTCTTT.

This clone was counted between two and nine times. The chain carries TRBV19 and TRBJ2-5; D might be TRBD2 (5 bases). In germline, CDR1 is LNHDA, CDR2 SQIVND (reference sequence). V lost 1 base, J lost 3 bases, and 12 bases lay in between. The CDR3 length is 15 residues. The CDR3 DNA reads as TGTGCCAGTAGTATAGGGACTGACCGCAAAGAGACCCAGTACTTC. Protein: CASSIGTDRKETQYF.

This chain uses TRBV6-5 with TRBJ1-2; D uncertain. The CDR3 covers 13 residues. From germline, CDR1 is MNHEY and CDR2 SVGAGI. The V end lost 0 bases, the J end lost 9 bases, and 11 bases lay between the germline ends. CDR3 region: CASSYSTPRRYTF. CDR3 bases: TGTGCCAGCAGTTACTCGACGCCGAGGCGCTACACCTTC.

This clone was detected once. V gene TRBV5-6 combines with J gene TRBJ2-1; D unresolved. With 0 bases removed from V and 15 bases from J, the gap between germline ends came to 13 bases. Germline lookup yields CDR1 SGHDT and CDR2 YYEEEE. This CDR3 region has 12 residues. The CDR3 DNA is TGTGCCAGCAGCTTGGAGCTTAGCAATACGTTCTTC. As protein: CASSLELSNTFF.

V and J are TRBV2 and TRBJ1-5, with TRBD1 identical over 9 bases. This CDR3 is 14 amino acids long. J lost 3 bases, V lost 5 bases, and 2 bases had no gene match. Germline CDR1 reads SNHLY; CDR2 reads FYNNEI. CDR3 bases: TGTGCCAGCAGTCGGGACAGGGACAATCAGCCCCAGCATTTT. Protein product: CASSRDRDNQPQHF.

The chain employs TRBV5-5 and TRBJ2-3, with 8 bases lining up with TRBD2. The CDR3 spans 16 residues. The V and J ends lost 0 bases and 4 bases, in that order; junction bases with no gene match: 7. Germline V gene data show CDR1 as SGHKS and CDR2 as YYEKEE (reference sequence). In DNA, the CDR3 is TGTGCCAGCAGCTTGGGGGAGGCGGGGGGCCCAGATACGCAGTATTTT. Translation: CASSLGEAGGPDTQYF.

The gene calls are TRBV7-9 and TRBJ2-7, with 10 nucleotides matching TRBD2. This CDR3 contains 15 residues. The germline CDR1 and CDR2 sequences are SEHNR and FQNEAQ (reference sequence). V shed 2 bases and J 7 bases; nucleotides not matched to a gene: 8. DNA for the CDR3: TGTGCCAGCAGCTTATCTAGCGGGGGACCCGTGGAGCAGTACTTC. Residues: CASSLSSGGPVEQYF.

This chain uses TRBV4-1 with TRBJ2-5; 7 positions match TRBD2. After removal of 0 bases from V and 10 bases from J, the junction contained 14 bases not matched to a gene. This CDR3 region has 16 residues. Germline V gives CDR1 MGHRA, CDR2 YSYEKL. CDR3 DNA: TGCGCCAGCAGCCAAGATAGGTTTACGCGGGGAGGGGACCAGTACTTC. Translated, it gives CASSQDRFTRGGDQYF.

This chain links TRBV19 with TRBJ2-7; D not resolved. From germline, CDR1 is LNHDA and CDR2 SQIVND (reference sequence). With 3 bases removed from V and 0 bases from J, the gap between germline ends came to 9 bases. The CDR3 has 14 residues. In nucleotides, the CDR3 is TGTGCCAGTAGTATTAGACTTAGCTCCTACGAGCAGTACTTC. Protein product: CASSIRLSSYEQYF.

The rearrangement joins TRBV7-6 to TRBJ2-7, with 9 bases lining up with TRBD1. Germline V gene lookup returns CDR1 SGHVS and CDR2 FNYEAQ. This CDR3 contains 14 residues. V was clipped by 1 base and J by 4 bases; unmatched bases: 2. The CDR3 region is CASSLEQGAYEQYF. For the CDR3, the DNA is TGTGCCAGCAGCTTAGAACAGGGGGCATACGAGCAGTACTTC.

In its sample, this clone was seen once. This chain connects TRBV28 to TRBJ1-1; no firm D call. Germline V lookup: CDR1 MDHEN, CDR2 SYDVKM. V gave up 7 bases and J gave up 5 bases, with 11 bases separating them. This CDR3 has 12 amino acids. CDR3 sequence (DNA): TGTGCCAGCAAGTCCCGGAGGACTGAAGCTTTCTTT. This sequence encodes CASKSRRTEAFF.